This T cell receptor (beta chain) is from a study of patients and donors after allogeneic stem cell transplantation. TCRdb re-called the RT-PCR reads with MiXCR, one entry per CDR3 protein. Of about 76,000 distinct CDR3 sequences listed, around 27% were seen once; the top ten hold around 27%. This clonotype was observed a few times. The germline V gene has CDR1 SEHNR and CDR2 FQNEAQ (reference sequence). V was pared by 5 bases and J by 9 bases, with 28 bases between. This CDR3 contains 17 residues. V gene TRBV7-9 combines with J gene TRBJ1-1; TRBD1 is a possible D gene (5 bases). This clonotype was sampled from a human donor who was either an allogeneic HSCT recipient or a stem cell or donor lymphocyte infusion donor (not recorded which). It is not recorded whose cells these are; they may come from a transplant donor. The sample consisted of blood, either unsorted or a sorted T cell fraction (not recorded which). The CDR3 here is CASSKGRFPTVGRKAFF. The CDR3 region has the DNA TGTGCCAGCAGCAAAGGCCGTTTTCCGACTGTGGGACGAAAAGCTTTCTTT.